The source of this TCR beta chain is a study of T cell responses to AZD1222 COVID-19 vaccine. Study information: Second-dose intervals near 4 or 12 weeks were combined. The study's findings and limits: Females made up more of the donors, who were largely white British, and clonal diversity may have come out too low. Among spike-specific TCRs, nearly half reportedly target unmutated variant regions.

Clones were read by immunoSEQ multiplex PCR, and TCRdb kept only the in-frame ones, dropping some. The sample yields roughly 130,000 clones, over 75% seen once. Germline loops: CDR1 KGHSH, CDR2 LQKENI. The CDR3 sequence is 15 residues long. V shed 8 bases, J shed 3 bases, and the junction held 11 bases outside the gene matches. A remark on this clone: Its matching antigen is unknown.

The material was peripheral blood, obtained on day 0 of AZD1222 vaccination. The receptor was isolated from an adult in good health. The rearrangement links TRBV18 to TRBJ2-7, with 9 bases aligning to TRBD1. The CDR3 protein is CASHPSGTGLYEQYF. CDR3 DNA: TGTGCCAGCCATCCGTCCGGGACAGGGCTCTACGAGCAGTACTTC.